What follows are 22 T cell receptor beta chains derived from one specimen sequenced in a study of shared clonotypes between healthy human individuals. Only in-frame clones appear in the TCRdb table, and some are missing; sequencing was by immunoSEQ multiplex PCR. The sample holds millions of clones, 85% to 95% seen once. Sequences were obtained from naive CD4+ T cells sorted from blood. Subset reported: CD45RA+ positively selected. These receptors were obtained from a man between 18 and 35 years old in good health.

This clone was detected a few times. The J gene is TRBJ1-1, the V gene TRBV9, with TRBD1 matching over 8 bases. J gave up 3 bases and V 4 bases, and 11 bases lay outside the gene matches. The CDR3 covers 16 residues. Germline V lookup: CDR1 SGDLS, CDR2 YYNGEE. The CDR3 DNA is TGTGCCAGCAGCCCCCGGACAGGGATAATTTACACTGAAGCTTTCTTT. This encodes CASSPRTGIIYTEAFF.

A remark on this clone: Other DNA sequences within the sample encode an identical CDR3. The chain links TRBV7-2 to TRBJ2-1, with D uncertain. Between the trimmed V and J ends, which lost 1 base and 10 bases, there was a span of 8 bases. This CDR3 has 12 residues. Germline V gene sequence: CDR1 SGHTA, CDR2 FQGNSA. The CDR3 nucleotides read TGTGCCAGCAGCTTAGTCGGCGGAGAGCAGTTCTTC. As protein: CASSLVGGEQFF.

This chain uses TRBV28 with TRBJ2-7; TRBD1 aligns across 8 bases. V lost 4 bases, J lost 6 bases, and 2 bases stayed unmatched. Germline V gives CDR1 MDHEN, CDR2 SYDVKM. There are 12 residues in the CDR3. CDR3 loop: CASSWTGFEQYF. Here the CDR3 DNA reads TGTGCCAGCAGTTGGACAGGGTTCGAGCAGTACTTC.

This chain connects TRBV2 to TRBJ2-6; 8 bases align to TRBD1. With V trimmed by 4 bases and J by 2 bases, 1 base remained unmatched. The CDR3 totals 15 residues. Germline lookup yields CDR1 SNHLY and CDR2 FYNNEI. CDR3 residues: CASSGTGTGANVLTF. CDR3 nucleotide sequence: TGTGCCAGCAGTGGGACAGGGACTGGGGCCAACGTCCTGACTTTC.

V and J are TRBV19 and TRBJ1-1; no definite D call. Trimming stripped 7 bases from V and 0 bases from J, with 9 bases between. This CDR3 is 13 amino acids long. From germline, CDR1 is LNHDA and CDR2 SQIVND (reference sequence). CDR3 coding DNA: TGTGCCAGTAACTCGGACCTGAACACTGAAGCTTTCTTT. Amino acid sequence: CASNSDLNTEAFF.

The rearrangement links TRBV5-1 to TRBJ1-3; 7 bases fit TRBD1. CDR1 and CDR2 from the germline V gene are SGHRS and YFSETQ. V lost 4 bases and J lost 2; bases outside the gene matches: 12. The CDR3 totals 17 residues. The CDR3 loop is CASSPEGGPRTGNTIYF. The CDR3 nucleotides are TGCGCCAGCAGCCCTGAAGGGGGCCCACGAACTGGAAACACCATATATTTT.

This clone appeared a single time. This chain connects TRBV7-2 to TRBJ1-3; weak D call: TRBD1 (6 bases). Germline V lookup: CDR1 SGHTA, CDR2 FQGNSA. V gave up 2 bases and J gave up 4 bases, with 12 bases separating them. This CDR3 is built from 15 residues. In DNA, the CDR3 is TGTGCCAGCAGCTTAAGTCAGGGGAGCGGAAACACCATATATTTT. Translating it yields CASSLSQGSGNTIYF.

This chain uses TRBV4-1 with TRBJ2-3; 12 bases agree with TRBD2. The CDR3 loop spans 16 amino acids. CDR1 and CDR2 (germline): MGHRA, YSYEKL. J was trimmed by 0 bases and V by 5 bases; bases with no gene match: 3. CDR3 DNA sequence: TGCGCCAGCAGCATCGGACTAGCGGGGAGCACAGATACGCAGTATTTT. Translating it yields CASSIGLAGSTDTQYF.

The genes are TRBV6-1 and TRBJ1-5; D unclear. The V gene's germline CDR1 is MNHNS and CDR2 SASEGT. CDR3 length: 13 amino acids. V was trimmed by 7 bases and J by 1 base, leaving 8 bases between them. The CDR3 DNA sequence: TGTGCCAGCAAGGAAGAAAGCAATCAGCCCCAGCATTTT. Its protein product is CASKEESNQPQHF.

The chain has TRBV11-3 and TRBJ1-1, with D perhaps TRBD1 (5 bases). Germline V gene sequence: CDR1 SGHNT, CDR2 YENEEA. The CDR3 is made up of 14 amino acids. V lost 1 base and J 2 bases, leaving 8 bases between the germline ends. DNA for the CDR3: TGTGCCAGCAGCTTAGGGGGCAGCAACACTGAAGCTTTCTTT. It yields the protein CASSLGGSNTEAFF.

The chain has TRBV2 and TRBJ2-6; D remains unclear. The length of the CDR3 is 16 residues. V lost 10 bases, J lost 0 bases, and 16 bases lay in between. CDR1 is SNHLY and CDR2 is FYNNEI in the germline V gene. The CDR3 here is CATTSDGSSGANVLTF. The CDR3 region has the DNA TGTGCCACCACGTCGGACGGATCCTCTGGGGCCAACGTCCTGACTTTC.

This clone was seen only once. This rearrangement joins TRBV19 to TRBJ1-1; 7 bases line up with TRBD1. The length of the CDR3 is 13 residues. With V trimmed by 6 bases and J by 6 bases, 7 bases remained unmatched. Germline assignment: CDR1 LNHDA and CDR2 SQIVND (reference sequence). CDR3 nucleotides: TGTGCCAGTAGCCGACAGGGAAAATCTGAAGCTTTCTTT. This sequence encodes CASSRQGKSEAFF.

Note on this clone: The sample has other DNA sequences that encode this CDR3 too. The CDR3 spells CASSRDNSPLHF. CDR3 DNA sequence: TGTGCCAGCAGTCGGGATAATTCACCCCTCCACTTT. This chain joins TRBV2 and TRBJ1-6, with no clear D. The length of the CDR3 is 12 residues. Germline lookup yields CDR1 SNHLY and CDR2 FYNNEI. V was shortened by 5 bases and J by 5 bases, with 4 bases between the two germline ends.

The genes are TRBV15 and TRBJ2-3; 7 nucleotides agree with TRBD1. The V segment lost 0 bases and the J segment 5 bases; nucleotides outside the gene matches: 5. Germline V gene data show CDR1 as LNHNV and CDR2 as YYDKDF (reference sequence). The CDR3 contains 15 residues. The CDR3 is CATSRDPTGIDTQYF. The CDR3 nucleotides read TGTGCCACCAGCAGAGATCCGACAGGGATAGATACGCAGTATTTT.

The CDR3 sequence: CASSYGGTGPGYTF. The CDR3 DNA reads TGTGCCAGCAGTTACGGAGGGACAGGACCCGGCTACACCTTC. The chain carries TRBV6-5 and TRBJ1-2, with TRBD1 identical over 8 bases. Losses at the gene ends were 2 bases for V and 8 bases for J; bases not matched to a gene: 7. The CDR3 sequence is 14 residues long. The germline CDR1 and CDR2 sequences are MNHEY and SVGAGI.

The genes are TRBV29-1 and TRBJ2-3, with TRBD2 matching 10 bases. CDR1 is SQVTM, CDR2 ANQGSEA, per germline. V dropped 7 bases and J dropped 1; count of bases not matched to a gene: 11. The CDR3 spans 16 residues. CDR3 nucleotides: TGCAGCGCTCATGACGGTCTAGCGGGGGGCACAGATACGCAGTATTTT. Translation: CSAHDGLAGGTDTQYF.

The chain employs TRBV14 and TRBJ1-1; TRBD1 aligns across 7 bases. The CDR3 is 14 residues long. Germline V lookup: CDR1 SGHDN, CDR2 FVKESK. The V gene end was trimmed by 4 bases and the J gene end by 5 bases; junction bases not matched to a gene: 7. The CDR3 sequence: CASSLIARGTEAFF. Written as DNA, the CDR3 is TGTGCCAGCAGCCTCATCGCCAGGGGGACTGAAGCTTTCTTT. Based on the CDR3 plus reference TRBV14 and TRBJ1-1, the full variable domain is EAGVTQFPSHSVIEKGQTVTLRCDPISGHDNLYWYRRVMGKEIKFLLHFVKESKQDESGMPNNRFLAERTGGTYSTLKVQPAELEDSGVYFCASSLIARGTEAFFGQGTRLTVV.

This clone appeared a few times. The V call is TRBV30, the J call TRBJ1-5; D gene uncertain. The CDR3 spans 12 residues. V lost 1 base and J lost 5, with 6 bases in between. Per the germline V gene, CDR1 is GTSNPN and CDR2 is SVGIG (reference sequence). The CDR3: CAWSEVDQPQHF. CDR3 coding DNA: TGTGCCTGGAGTGAGGTAGATCAGCCCCAGCATTTT. The entire variable domain, with the rest obtained from reference TRBV30 and TRBJ1-5, is as follows: SQTIHQWPATLVQPVGSPLSLECTVEGTSNPNLYWYRQAAGRGLQLLFYSVGIGQISSEVPQNLSASRPQDRQFILSSKKLLLSDSGFYLCAWSEVDQPQHFGDGTRLSIL.

The chain is built from TRBV6-9 and TRBJ2-7; the D gene could be TRBD1 or TRBD2 (5 bases each). This CDR3 region has 12 residues. CDR1 is MNHGY and CDR2 is SVAAGI in the germline V gene. V dropped 11 bases and J dropped 3 bases, with 14 bases sitting between them. The CDR3 spells CAGAVSGYEQYF. DNA for the CDR3: TGTGCCGGGGCGGTCAGCGGCTACGAGCAGTACTTC.

The chain couples TRBV10-2 to TRBJ2-7; D is possibly TRBD1 (7 bases). The CDR3 runs to 15 residues. Germline V gene data show CDR1 as WSHSY and CDR2 as SAAADI. Deletions cut 6 bases from V and 3 bases from J, with 18 bases between. DNA for the CDR3: TGCGCCAGCAGGGAGGGGGCGATTGGAAACTACGAGCAGTACTTC. It encodes CASREGAIGNYEQYF.

Only one count was recorded for this clone. The chain joins TRBV6-6 to TRBJ2-2, with D perhaps TRBD1 (5 bases). Trimming shortened V by 0 bases and J by 1 base, and 6 bases separated the two germline ends. This CDR3 is 15 amino acids long. Germline loops: CDR1 MNHNY, CDR2 SVGAGI (reference sequence). As DNA, the CDR3 is TGTGCCAGCAGTTACTCTGACAGGAACACCGGGGAGCTGTTTTTT. Protein sequence: CASSYSDRNTGELFF.

The chain carries TRBV6-1 and TRBJ2-5; unclear D gene. The germline gives CDR1 MNHNS, CDR2 SASEGT. The CDR3 is 13 residues long. Trimming pared 6 bases from V and 2 bases from J, leaving 10 bases between. The CDR3 region has the DNA TGTGCCAGCAGGAGACTGGGACAAGAGACCCAGTACTTC. Translating it yields CASRRLGQETQYF.